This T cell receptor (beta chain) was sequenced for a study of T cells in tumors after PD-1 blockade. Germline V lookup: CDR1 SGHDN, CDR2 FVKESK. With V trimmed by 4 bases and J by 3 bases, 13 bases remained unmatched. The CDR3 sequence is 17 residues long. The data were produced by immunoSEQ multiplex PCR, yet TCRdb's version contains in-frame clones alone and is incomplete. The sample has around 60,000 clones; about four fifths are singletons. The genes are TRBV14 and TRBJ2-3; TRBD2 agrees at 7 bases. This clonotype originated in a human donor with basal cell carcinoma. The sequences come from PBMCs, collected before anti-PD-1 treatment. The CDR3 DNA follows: TGTGCCAGCAGCCGGGGTCGGAGACTAGCAGGTACAGATACGCAGTATTTT. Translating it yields CASSRGRRLAGTDTQYF.